The clone carrying this TCR beta chain was detected only once. Its antigen is not known. ViraFEST expansion of antigen-specific CD4+ T cells with viral peptide pools preceded sequencing. Scientists isolated CD4+ T cells after an approximately 11-day culture period ended. Nucleocapsid antibodies stayed negative before and after vaccination, showing no earlier SARS-CoV-2 infection. Every well housed two million PBMC, which grew in culture alongside 10 IU/ml IL-2 and about 10 ug/ml peptides. A half-volume exchange with IL-2 medium occurred on days 3 and 7. The data were taken from a study of vaccination effects on CD4 cells after COVID-19. Overall study: Either the mRNA-1273 or the BNT162b2 vaccine was given to participants as two doses.

Some clones are missing from TCRdb's copy, which holds only in-frame ones; the method was immunoSEQ multiplex PCR. Among tens of thousands of clones, 65% to 85% were seen once, and the ten largest hold about 3.2%. The input for sequencing was CD4+ T cells from PBMCs cultured with HCoV-NL63 spike peptides, taken before COVID-19 vaccination. This TCR came from a human donor who received a COVID-19 vaccine.

The CDR3 DNA reads as TGTGCCAGCAGTTACAACAGTCGGGCCGGGGAGCTGTTTTTT. Protein sequence: CASSYNSRAGELFF. This chain connects TRBV6-2 or TRBV6-3 to TRBJ2-2, with D uncertain. V lost 2 bases to trimming and J lost 6 bases, with 10 bases between them. CDR1 and CDR2 (germline): MNHEY, SVGEGT. The CDR3 length is 14 residues.